A selection of T cell receptor beta chains follows, all from one sample in a study of beta chain features in type 1 diabetes. Clones were read by immunoSEQ multiplex PCR, and TCRdb kept only the in-frame ones, dropping some. The table includes a few hundred thousand clones, roughly 9.8% detected once. Sequencing was carried out using central memory CD4+ T cells from blood. The receptors were sampled from a man younger than 40 with type 1 diabetes. The CDR3 runs from the conserved cysteine through the conserved F or W. The D gene is left open where the match is weak. Rows give clone size only sometimes, using once, few, many, or a class for an expanded clone.

clone_size,v_call,j_call,d_call,cdr3_nt,cdr3_aa
.,TRBV7-6,TRBJ2-5,.,TGTGCCAGCAGCCCGCGACCGGGGCCAGAGACCCAGTACTTC,CASSPRPGPETQYF
many,TRBV6-6,TRBJ2-1,TRBD1,TGTGCCAGCAGCCGACGACAGGGGGAAGACAATGAGCAGTTCTTC,CASSRRQGEDNEQFF
.,TRBV27,TRBJ1-3,.,TGTGCCAGCAGTTTATGGTTTGGAAACACCATATATTTT,CASSLWFGNTIYF
many,TRBV4-3,TRBJ1-3,.,TGCGCCAGCAGCCAAGATGGAAGGGTTACGGGAAACACCATATATTTT,CASSQDGRVTGNTIYF
few,TRBV6-5,TRBJ2-7,TRBD2,TGTGCCAGCAGCTTGCGGGGGGATAGCTCCTACGAGCAGTACTTC,CASSLRGDSSYEQYF
few,TRBV5-4,TRBJ2-2,TRBD2,TGTGCCAGCAGCGCCGGGGGGACTAGCGCCGGGGAGCTGTTTTTT,CASSAGGTSAGELFF
few,TRBV5-1,TRBJ2-2,.,TGCGCCAGCAGCGTAGGGGTAAACACCGGGGAGCTGTTTTTT,CASSVGVNTGELFF
.,TRBV18,TRBJ2-1,.,TGTGCCAGCTCACCCGACAGGCTCTCCTACAATGAGCAGTTCTTC,CASSPDRLSYNEQFF
.,TRBV4-2,TRBJ1-1,.,TGTGCCAGCAGCTCACTTAGGACCACTGAAGCTTTCTTT,CASSSLRTTEAFF
.,TRBV10-3,TRBJ2-5,TRBD2,TGTGCCATCAGTGGAGGGACGGGAGGGCCTGTTGAGACCCAGTACTTC,CAISGGTGGPVETQYF
many,TRBV2,TRBJ1-1,.,TGTGCCAGCGCCCGGGCAGTCAACACTGAAGCTTTCTTT,CASARAVNTEAFF
few,TRBV18,TRBJ2-7,TRBD1,TGTGCCAGCTCACCAACGGACAGGGCTACCTACGAGCAGTACTTC,CASSPTDRATYEQYF
many,TRBV7-3,TRBJ2-1,.,TGTGCCAGCAGCTTCGGGGACACATCCAATGAGCAGTTCTTC,CASSFGDTSNEQFF
few,TRBV5-1,TRBJ1-1,.,TGCGCCAGCAAAGAGGGGGGAGTAGGCACTGAAGCTTTCTTT,CASKEGGVGTEAFF
.,TRBV28,TRBJ2-1,.,TGTGCCAGCAGTTTAGGGTTGTCGGGCTACAATGAGCAGTTCTTC,CASSLGLSGYNEQFF
.,TRBV10-3,TRBJ2-7,TRBD2,TGTGCCATCAGCCGGACTAGCGGCTACGAGCAGTACTTC,CAISRTSGYEQYF
.,TRBV29-1,TRBJ1-1,.,TGCAGCGGCACCCCAGGGATGAACACTGAAGCTTTCTTT,CSGTPGMNTEAFF
.,TRBV28,TRBJ2-7,TRBD1,TGTGCCAGCAGTCTAGGGACAGGGATCCACTACGAGCAGTACTTC,CASSLGTGIHYEQYF
few,TRBV18,TRBJ2-7,TRBD1,TGTGCCAGCTCACCACGAGGGGCCGGGACAGGGACCTACGAGCAGTACTTC,CASSPRGAGTGTYEQYF
many,TRBV10-3,TRBJ1-2,TRBD1,TGTGCCATCAGTGAGGGACAGGGAAGTGGCTACACCTTC,CAISEGQGSGYTF
.,TRBV10-3,TRBJ2-1,TRBD2,TGTGCCATCAACCCCAGGGGACTAGCGGGAGGGAGCTCCTACAATGAGCAGTTCTTC,CAINPRGLAGGSSYNEQFF
few,TRBV7-2,TRBJ2-7,.,TGTGCCAGCAGCCTAGGGGACATTCTCTACGAGCAGTACTTC,CASSLGDILYEQYF
few,TRBV29-1,TRBJ2-1,TRBD2,TGCAGCGCCCGGGGGATGCCTGGGGGGGGGTTCTTC,CSARGMPGGGFF
.,TRBV7-2,TRBJ2-5,TRBD1,TGTGCCAGCAGTTCGACCGACAGGGTCAACCAAGAGACCCAGTACTTC,CASSSTDRVNQETQYF
.,TRBV10-3,TRBJ1-2,TRBD1,TGTGCCGCCGCTCGGGGACAGGGGGCGCGAATTGAAGGCTACACCTTC,CAAARGQGARIEGYTF